This is a list of T cell receptor beta chains from one sample in a study of CD8 T cells in Susac syndrome. TCRdb re-analysed the immunoSEQ multiplex PCR reads in MiXCR, keeping a single row per CDR3 protein. The data contain around 170,000 distinct CDR3 sequences, around 95% of them seen just once; the ten biggest clones take up approximately 0.16%. Sequenced: CD8+ T cells from PBMCs. All receptors derive from a human donor with Susac syndrome. The CDR3 runs from the conserved cysteine through the conserved F or W. A D gene is named only where the DNA matches it firmly. Not all rows give a size; the values are once, few, many and, for expanded clones, a class.

13,TRBJ1-2,TRBV5-4,.,.,CASSSNRAAGYTF,TGTGCCAGCAGTTCCAATCGGGCAGCTGGCTACACCTTC
12,TRBJ1-5,TRBV10-2,.,.,CASSEGWTPQHF,TGCGCCAGCAGTGAGGGTTGGACCCCCCAGCATTTT
15,TRBJ2-7,TRBV20-1,.,.,CSASSGTGRSYEQYF,TGCAGTGCTAGTTCTGGAACAGGGAGATCCTACGAGCAGTACTTC
17,TRBJ2-7,TRBV7-2,.,.,CASSSTPQEHFPYEQYF,TGTGCCAGCAGCTCAACCCCACAGGAGCACTTTCCCTACGAGCAGTACTTC
14,TRBJ1-2,TRBV12-3/TRBV12-4,.,.,CASRTGTSNYGYTF,TGTGCCAGCAGGACCGGGACAAGCAACTATGGCTACACCTTC
13,TRBJ1-1,TRBV6-5,.,.,CASSTRLNTEAFF,TGTGCCAGCAGTACGCGCTTGAACACTGAAGCTTTCTTT
12,TRBJ1-1,TRBV29-1,.,TRBD1,CSGDRLNTEAFF,TGCAGCGGGGACAGACTGAACACTGAAGCTTTCTTT
13,TRBJ2-1,TRBV4-1,.,.,CASSHDGQNEQFF,TGCGCCAGCAGCCATGACGGACAGAATGAGCAGTTCTTC
15,TRBJ2-7,TRBV7-9,once,TRBD1,CASSSPRDRRAEQYF,TGTGCCAGCAGCTCCCCCAGGGACAGAAGGGCCGAGCAGTACTTC
16,TRBJ1-2,TRBV3-1,.,.,CASSQDLSGGDYGYTF,TGTGCCAGCAGCCAAGATCTTTCCGGGGGAGACTATGGCTACACCTTC
16,TRBJ2-2,TRBV9,.,.,CASSSRGGQDTGELFF,TGTGCCAGCAGCTCCAGGGGGGGGCAGGACACCGGGGAGCTGTTTTTT
13,TRBJ2-1,TRBV12-3/TRBV12-4,.,.,CASSLAIYNEQFF,TGTGCCAGCAGTTTAGCAATCTACAATGAGCAGTTCTTC
17,TRBJ2-6,TRBV9,.,TRBD2,CASSVSGGDSGANVLTF,TGTGCCAGCAGCGTATCGGGGGGGGACTCTGGGGCCAACGTCCTGACTTTC
14,TRBJ2-3,TRBV15,.,.,CATSSGASTDTQYF,TGTGCCACCAGCAGTGGCGCTAGCACAGATACGCAGTATTTT
13,TRBJ1-1,TRBV19,.,TRBD1,CASSQGAGTEAFF,TGTGCCAGTAGTCAGGGGGCTGGTACTGAAGCTTTCTTT
14,TRBJ1-5,TRBV2,.,.,CASSDGDSNQPQHF,TGTGCCAGCAGTGACGGGGACAGCAATCAGCCCCAGCATTTT
14,TRBJ1-5,TRBV6-6,.,.,CASSTQGREQPQHF,TGTGCCAGCAGTACCCAGGGTCGAGAACAGCCCCAGCATTTT
14,TRBJ2-7,TRBV9,.,.,CASSPPDRDHEQYF,TGTGCCAGCAGCCCCCCCGACAGAGACCACGAGCAGTACTTC
15,TRBJ1-5,TRBV4-1,.,.,CASSQEDTVNQPQHF,TGCGCCAGCAGCCAAGAGGACACCGTAAATCAGCCCCAGCATTTT
11,TRBJ2-1,TRBV2,.,.,CASNPAHEQFF,TGTGCCAGCAATCCTGCCCATGAGCAGTTCTTC
14,TRBJ2-1,TRBV10-1,.,.,CASSDSPGVVEQFF,TGCGCCAGCAGTGACTCTCCGGGGGTTGTTGAGCAGTTCTTC
14,TRBJ1-1,TRBV20-1,.,.,CSAKDPARAEEAFF,TGCAGTGCTAAAGACCCGGCCAGGGCGGAGGAAGCTTTCTTT
13,TRBJ2-7,TRBV29-1,.,.,CSVNLRGTYEQYF,TGCAGCGTTAACCTCAGGGGAACCTACGAGCAGTACTTC
15,TRBJ1-1,TRBV12-3/TRBV12-4,.,.,CASSLNSMQNTEAFF,TGTGCCAGCAGTTTAAATAGTATGCAGAACACTGAAGCTTTCTTT
15,TRBJ1-4,TRBV25-1,.,TRBD1,CASAQSTGGSEKLFF,TGTGCCAGCGCCCAATCCACAGGGGGTAGTGAAAAACTGTTTTTT
13,TRBJ2-4,TRBV29-1,.,.,CSVGPLAKNIQYF,TGCAGCGTTGGACCGCTAGCCAAAAACATTCAGTACTTC